A single sample gave rise to the 10 T cell receptor beta chains below, sequenced in a study of blood T cell repertoires in COVID-19. The repertoire was sequenced with immunoSEQ multiplex PCR; TCRdb's copy has only in-frame clones and lacks some. Of roughly 230,000 clones listed, around 90% are singletons. Sequenced material: peripheral blood. The receptor source for this set is a human donor in a cohort sampled during active COVID-19.

The count of this clone is one. V gene TRBV28 combines with J gene TRBJ1-1, with 8 positions matching TRBD1. Germline trimming cut 3 bases from V and 1 base from J; bases unmatched to any gene: 4. CDR3 length: 15 residues. Per germline, CDR1 MDHEN and CDR2 SYDVKM. The CDR3 spells CASSFPGQGNTEAFF. In DNA form, the CDR3 reads TGTGCCAGCAGTTTTCCCGGACAGGGGAACACTGAAGCTTTCTTT.

This clone was detected once. The rearrangement uses TRBV19 and TRBJ1-2; 7 nucleotides line up with TRBD1. J was trimmed by 2 bases and V by 9 bases; bases with no gene match: 3. The CDR3 spans 12 residues. Per germline, CDR1 LNHDA and CDR2 SQIVND (reference sequence). CDR3 nucleotide sequence: TGTGCCAGCGAGGACAGGAACTATGGCTACACCTTC. The encoded protein is CASEDRNYGYTF.

The chain recombines TRBV18 with TRBJ1-2; 7 bases align to TRBD1. J gave up 6 bases and V 0 bases, and 10 bases lay outside the gene matches. In germline, CDR1 is KGHSH, CDR2 LQKENI. This CDR3 has 16 residues. The CDR3, as DNA: TGTGCCAGCTCACCACCAAGACTAGGGGGCGCGAATGGCTACACCTTC. This codes for CASSPPRLGGANGYTF.

J is TRBJ2-5 and V is TRBV9, with TRBD1 identical over 9 bases. The CDR3 length is 16 residues. Germline loops: CDR1 SGDLS, CDR2 YYNGEE. The V segment lost 4 bases and the J segment 5 bases; nucleotides outside the gene matches: 12. In DNA, the CDR3 is TGTGCCAGCAGCTCCAGGGCTGGGACAGGGCGGGAGACCCAGTACTTC. As protein: CASSSRAGTGRETQYF. Full variable domain (missing parts from reference TRBV9 and TRBJ2-5): DSGVTQTPKHLITATGQRVTLRCSPRSGDLSVYWYQQSLDQGLQFLIQYYNGEERAKGNILERFSAQQFPDLHSELNLSSLELGDSALYFCASSSRAGTGRETQYFGPGTRLLVL.

This chain links TRBV5-6 with TRBJ2-7, with TRBD2 as a possible D gene (6 bases). This CDR3 comprises 16 residues. Germline loops: CDR1 SGHDT, CDR2 YYEEEE. V was cut by 6 bases and J by 3 bases, with 22 bases left in between. The CDR3 here is CASNGIRESPNYEQYF. The DNA of the CDR3 is TGTGCCAGCAACGGGATACGGGAGTCCCCCAACTACGAGCAGTACTTC.

The genes are TRBV6-4 and TRBJ2-7; TRBD2 agrees at 7 bases. Germline-derived CDR1 and CDR2 are MRHNA and SNTAGT. With 6 bases clipped from V and 6 bases from J, the junction kept 8 bases outside the gene matches. The CDR3 sequence is 13 residues long. The DNA for the CDR3 is TGTGCCAGCAGCCCCGGACTAGAGAGCGAGCAGTACTTC. Encoded protein: CASSPGLESEQYF.

This sequence joins TRBV10-3 and TRBJ1-5, with 7 positions matching TRBD1. The length of the CDR3 is 17 residues. Germline CDR1 reads ENHRY; CDR2 reads SYGVKD. V gave up 0 bases and J gave up 3 bases; unmatched junction bases: 8. CDR3 in amino acids: CAISESGAGGPNQPQHF. Written as DNA, the CDR3 is TGTGCCATCAGTGAGTCTGGGGCAGGGGGACCCAATCAGCCCCAGCATTTT.

The chain couples TRBV10-3 to TRBJ1-6; tentatively, D is TRBD1 (5 bases). From germline, CDR1 is ENHRY and CDR2 SYGVKD. Trimming pared 10 bases from V and 5 bases from J, leaving 18 bases between. The CDR3 sequence is 15 residues long. The CDR3 DNA reads TGTGCCAGCGCGGGGGGTGAGCCTCATAATTCACCCCTCCACTTT. It encodes CASAGGEPHNSPLHF.

The chain recombines TRBV12-3 or TRBV12-4 with TRBJ1-1; D uncertain. The CDR3 loop spans 13 amino acids. V was clipped by 7 bases and J by 4 bases, with 13 bases between them. DNA of the CDR3: TGTGCCAGCACCAGAGCGTCGCGCACTGAAGCTTTCTTT. This gives the protein CASTRASRTEAFF.

This clone was detected once. The gene calls are TRBV6-2 or TRBV6-3 and TRBJ2-7, with D possibly TRBD1 on 6 matching bases. V gave up 2 bases and J gave up 4 bases, with 12 bases separating them. Germline lookup yields CDR1 MNHEY and CDR2 SVGEGT. The CDR3 contains 14 residues. This chain's CDR3 is CASSYGQGSYEQYF. CDR3 in DNA: TGTGCCAGCAGTTACGGGCAGGGGTCGTACGAGCAGTACTTC.